This is a list of T cell receptor beta chains from one sample in a study of shared T cell receptors in the human thymus. Some clones are missing from TCRdb's copy, which holds only in-frame ones; the method was immunoSEQ multiplex PCR. The sample lists hundreds of thousands of clones; approximately 80% were seen once. These same records also appear under a second study, on human thymus T cells.

Source material: thymocytes. These receptors were collected from a boy under two years old with a congenital heart defect. The CDR3 runs from the conserved cysteine through the conserved F or W. The order of the fields is V gene, J gene, D gene, clone size, CDR3 DNA, CDR3 protein. The D gene is left open where the match is weak. The size entry is marked missing in some rows and otherwise reads once, few, many or a size class.

v_gene: TRBV6-4
j_gene: TRBJ2-1
d_gene: .
abundance: .
CDR3nt: TGTGCCAGCAGTGACGTGGGAGTCCCCAATGAGCAGTTCTTC
CDR3aa: CASSDVGVPNEQFF

v_gene: TRBV28
j_gene: TRBJ1-5
d_gene: TRBD1
abundance: .
CDR3nt: TGTGCCAGCACCTGGGACAGGGATAGCAATCAGCCCCAGCATTTT
CDR3aa: CASTWDRDSNQPQHF

v_gene: TRBV19
j_gene: TRBJ1-1
d_gene: .
abundance: few
CDR3nt: TGTGCCAGTAGTATCCCCCCCAGGGGATTGAACACTGAAGCTTTCTTT
CDR3aa: CASSIPPRGLNTEAFF

v_gene: TRBV28
j_gene: TRBJ1-1
d_gene: .
abundance: few
CDR3nt: TGTGCCAGCAGTTTATTGGCAGGGTCGAACACTGAAGCTTTCTTT
CDR3aa: CASSLLAGSNTEAFF

v_gene: TRBV6-5
j_gene: TRBJ2-3
d_gene: .
abundance: .
CDR3nt: TGTGCCAGCAGCGACCGGCTAGAGGGCACAGATACGCAGTATTTT
CDR3aa: CASSDRLEGTDTQYF

v_gene: TRBV10-3
j_gene: TRBJ2-3
d_gene: .
abundance: .
CDR3nt: TGTGCCATCAGTCGCGAGTCCGGGGATACGCAGTATTTT
CDR3aa: CAISRESGDTQYF

v_gene: TRBV5-6
j_gene: TRBJ2-6
d_gene: .
abundance: .
CDR3nt: TGTGCCAGCAGCTCCAGCGAGTATGAGGCCAACGTCCTGACTTTC
CDR3aa: CASSSSEYEANVLTF

v_gene: TRBV29-1
j_gene: TRBJ1-2
d_gene: TRBD1
abundance: .
CDR3nt: TGCAGCGTCGGAACCGACAGGGTTGGCTATGGCTACACCTTC
CDR3aa: CSVGTDRVGYGYTF

v_gene: TRBV7-3
j_gene: TRBJ2-1
d_gene: .
abundance: .
CDR3nt: TGTGCCAGCAGCTTAGGAGGGACCTACAATGAGCAGTTCTTC
CDR3aa: CASSLGGTYNEQFF

v_gene: TRBV29-1
j_gene: TRBJ2-7
d_gene: TRBD1
abundance: .
CDR3nt: TGCAGCGTTGGGGGTAGGGACAGGGCCTACGAGCAGTACTTC
CDR3aa: CSVGGRDRAYEQYF

v_gene: TRBV10-3
j_gene: TRBJ2-7
d_gene: TRBD2
abundance: .
CDR3nt: TGTGCCATTACGAGGACTAGCGGGGTCGACGAGCAGTACTTC
CDR3aa: CAITRTSGVDEQYF

v_gene: TRBV14
j_gene: TRBJ1-2
d_gene: .
abundance: .
CDR3nt: TGTGCCAGCAGCCAAGAATCAGTCCGGGGGGGCAGCTATGGCTACACCTTC
CDR3aa: CASSQESVRGGSYGYTF

v_gene: TRBV7-2
j_gene: TRBJ1-5
d_gene: .
abundance: .
CDR3nt: TGTGCCAGCAGCTTAGCTGGCCCGGGAGCGAGCAATCAGCCCCAGCATTTT
CDR3aa: CASSLAGPGASNQPQHF

v_gene: TRBV7-9
j_gene: TRBJ2-7
d_gene: TRBD2
abundance: .
CDR3nt: TGTGCCAGCAGCCCCCGGGAGGGTTGGTACGAGCAGTACTTC
CDR3aa: CASSPREGWYEQYF

v_gene: TRBV5-1
j_gene: TRBJ2-7
d_gene: TRBD1
abundance: .
CDR3nt: TGCGCCAGCAGCTTATGGGACAGGGGGCTGTACGAGCAGTACTTC
CDR3aa: CASSLWDRGLYEQYF

v_gene: TRBV28
j_gene: TRBJ2-7
d_gene: .
abundance: .
CDR3nt: TGTGCCAGCAGCCAGTGGAGCGGCACCTCCTACGAGCAGTACTTC
CDR3aa: CASSQWSGTSYEQYF

v_gene: TRBV9
j_gene: TRBJ1-4
d_gene: TRBD1
abundance: .
CDR3nt: TGTGCCAGCAGCGTGCGGGACAGGCCCAATGAAAAACTGTTTTTT
CDR3aa: CASSVRDRPNEKLFF

v_gene: TRBV4-2
j_gene: TRBJ1-4
d_gene: .
abundance: .
CDR3nt: TGTGCCAGCAGCCAAGCTGGGGGGGCTAATGAAAAACTGTTTTTT
CDR3aa: CASSQAGGANEKLFF

v_gene: TRBV29-1
j_gene: TRBJ2-7
d_gene: .
abundance: .
CDR3nt: TGCAGCGTTGGCGGGCGGGGGCCCTACGAGCAGTACTTC
CDR3aa: CSVGGRGPYEQYF

v_gene: TRBV4-3
j_gene: TRBJ2-2
d_gene: TRBD1
abundance: .
CDR3nt: TGCGCCAGCAGCCAAGACGAGGGGACAGGGGTCGACACCGGGGAGCTGTTTTTT
CDR3aa: CASSQDEGTGVDTGELFF

v_gene: TRBV27
j_gene: TRBJ2-3
d_gene: .
abundance: few
CDR3nt: TGTGCCAGCAGTTTCGCAGGGTCAGATACGCAGTATTTT
CDR3aa: CASSFAGSDTQYF

v_gene: TRBV15
j_gene: TRBJ1-1
d_gene: TRBD1
abundance: .
CDR3nt: TGTGCCACCAGCAGTACGGGACAGGACACTGAAGCTTTCTTT
CDR3aa: CATSSTGQDTEAFF

v_gene: TRBV7-6
j_gene: TRBJ2-1
d_gene: TRBD2
abundance: .
CDR3nt: TGTGCCAGCAGCTTCGCGGGAGGCCGCGGTGAGCAGTTCTTC
CDR3aa: CASSFAGGRGEQFF

v_gene: TRBV13
j_gene: TRBJ2-1
d_gene: .
abundance: .
CDR3nt: TGTGCCAGCAGCCCAACGGAACGGGTGAGCTCCTACAATGAGCAGTTCTTC
CDR3aa: CASSPTERVSSYNEQFF

v_gene: TRBV4-2
j_gene: TRBJ2-1
d_gene: .
abundance: .
CDR3nt: TGTGCCAGCAGCCAGGCCGGCGGCGACTCCTACAATGAGCAGTTCTTC
CDR3aa: CASSQAGGDSYNEQFF

v_gene: TRBV7-9
j_gene: TRBJ2-4
d_gene: .
abundance: .
CDR3nt: TGTGCCAGCCGGGGACCCCCCGGAGGGAGAAACATTCAGTACTTC
CDR3aa: CASRGPPGGRNIQYF

v_gene: TRBV29-1
j_gene: TRBJ1-1
d_gene: .
abundance: .
CDR3nt: TGCAGCGCCGATACAGGGACGAACACTGAAGCTTTCTTT
CDR3aa: CSADTGTNTEAFF

v_gene: TRBV28
j_gene: TRBJ2-1
d_gene: .
abundance: .
CDR3nt: TGTGCCAGCAGTTTAGAGGGAGGTGAGCAGTTCTTC
CDR3aa: CASSLEGGEQFF

v_gene: TRBV4-1
j_gene: TRBJ2-1
d_gene: TRBD2
abundance: .
CDR3nt: TGCGCCAGCAGCCTTCCGTCTAGCGGGAGGGCAGGGAGCTCCTACAATGAGCAGTTCTTC
CDR3aa: CASSLPSSGRAGSSYNEQFF

v_gene: TRBV9
j_gene: TRBJ1-4
d_gene: .
abundance: .
CDR3nt: TGTGCCAGCAGCGAGAACAGGGAATCGACTAATGAAAAACTGTTTTTT
CDR3aa: CASSENRESTNEKLFF

v_gene: TRBV30
j_gene: TRBJ2-1
d_gene: TRBD2
abundance: .
CDR3nt: TGTGCCTGGAGTGGGAGCGGGAGAGGTGAGCAGTTCTTC
CDR3aa: CAWSGSGRGEQFF

v_gene: TRBV7-2
j_gene: TRBJ2-1
d_gene: TRBD2
abundance: .
CDR3nt: TGTGCCAGCAGCTTAAGTGGGGCTAGCGGGAGGTGGGTTGAGCAGTTCTTC
CDR3aa: CASSLSGASGRWVEQFF

v_gene: TRBV30
j_gene: TRBJ2-7
d_gene: TRBD1
abundance: .
CDR3nt: TGTGCCTGGGGGGTTACCACAGGGGGAGCGCAGTACTTC
CDR3aa: CAWGVTTGGAQYF

v_gene: TRBV11-2
j_gene: TRBJ2-7
d_gene: TRBD2
abundance: .
CDR3nt: TGTGCCAGCAGCCCCGGACTAGCGGGAGACGAGCAGTACTTC
CDR3aa: CASSPGLAGDEQYF

v_gene: TRBV10-3
j_gene: TRBJ2-7
d_gene: TRBD1
abundance: .
CDR3nt: TGTGCCATCAGGGAGGACAGGGGCGAGCAGTACTTC
CDR3aa: CAIREDRGEQYF

v_gene: TRBV28
j_gene: TRBJ2-5
d_gene: TRBD2
abundance: .
CDR3nt: TGTGCCAGCAGCCCGGGACTAGCGACTCAAGAGACCCAGTACTTC
CDR3aa: CASSPGLATQETQYF

v_gene: TRBV29-1
j_gene: TRBJ1-1
d_gene: TRBD1
abundance: once
CDR3nt: TGCAGCGTCGACGGGACAGGGCTGAACACTGAAGCTTTCTTT
CDR3aa: CSVDGTGLNTEAFF

v_gene: TRBV10-1
j_gene: TRBJ2-3
d_gene: .
abundance: .
CDR3nt: TGCGCCAGCAGTGAGAGGTTGGCTAGAACGCAGTATTTT
CDR3aa: CASSERLARTQYF

v_gene: TRBV5-1
j_gene: TRBJ2-1
d_gene: TRBD1
abundance: .
CDR3nt: TGCGCCAGCAGCTTGGCCTCAGGGGGTTTCGGTGAGCAGTTCTTC
CDR3aa: CASSLASGGFGEQFF

v_gene: TRBV19
j_gene: TRBJ2-5
d_gene: .
abundance: .
CDR3nt: TGTGCCAGTAGCCGCGGCGGGGCCTTACAAGAGACCCAGTACTTC
CDR3aa: CASSRGGALQETQYF

v_gene: TRBV10-2
j_gene: TRBJ2-1
d_gene: .
abundance: .
CDR3nt: TGCGCCAGCGCAGAGTCCGAGCGGAGCTACAATGAGCAGTTCTTC
CDR3aa: CASAESERSYNEQFF

v_gene: TRBV4-2
j_gene: TRBJ2-1
d_gene: TRBD2
abundance: .
CDR3nt: TGTGCCAGCAGCCAAGGACGCGAGCGGGAGGGGAATGAGCAGTTCTTC
CDR3aa: CASSQGREREGNEQFF

v_gene: TRBV25-1
j_gene: TRBJ2-6
d_gene: .
abundance: .
CDR3nt: TGTGCCAGCAGTGACCCCAGGGTTGGGTCTGGGGCCAACGTCCTGACTTTC
CDR3aa: CASSDPRVGSGANVLTF